The 8 T cell receptor beta chains below come from one sample, sequenced in a study of PD-1 blockade in classical Hodgkin lymphoma. Every patient was affected by relapse after autologous stem cell transplantation, while exposure to brentuximab vedotin was not uniform. Some clones are missing from TCRdb's copy, which holds only in-frame ones; the method was immunoSEQ multiplex PCR. The top ten hold 9.2% of the sample, which has about 150,000 clones, just under 80% seen once. Source: peripheral blood mononuclear cells (PBMCs), taken before the second cycle of nivolumab. Receptor source: a human donor with classical Hodgkin lymphoma.

The chain uses TRBV19 and TRBJ2-2, with TRBD1 as a possible D gene (6 bases). The CDR3 contains 16 residues. CDR1 and CDR2 from the germline V gene are LNHDA and SQIVND (reference sequence). Trimming cost V 5 bases and J 4 bases, with 17 bases left between them. CDR3 protein: CASSFRGARGTGELFF. In DNA form, the CDR3 reads TGTGCCAGTAGTTTCAGGGGTGCCCGAGGCACCGGGGAGCTGTTTTTT.

V gene TRBV11-2 combines with J gene TRBJ2-1; D is undetermined. Trimming pared 5 bases from V and 5 bases from J, leaving 10 bases between. Germline-derived CDR1 and CDR2 are SGHAT and FQNNGV. This CDR3 has 13 amino acids. The CDR3 loop is CASSPLRHNEQFF. The CDR3 DNA sequence: TGTGCCAGCAGCCCCCTTCGCCACAATGAGCAGTTCTTC.

The chain uses TRBV10-3 and TRBJ1-1; no definite D call. V lost 1 base and J lost 6, with 9 bases in between. Germline V gene lookup returns CDR1 ENHRY and CDR2 SYGVKD. The CDR3 sequence is 13 residues long. CDR3 in DNA: TGTGCCATCAGTGAGTTGGCAGACGCTGAAGCTTTCTTT. Protein product: CAISELADAEAFF.

The chain uses TRBV10-3 and TRBJ2-2, with D possibly matching TRBD2 (5 bases). V shed 0 bases and J shed 5 bases, with 13 bases lying between them. Germline values: CDR1 ENHRY, CDR2 SYGVKD. There are 16 residues in the CDR3. The CDR3 here is CAISESAGPPTGELFF. Here the CDR3 DNA reads TGTGCCATCAGTGAGTCTGCGGGTCCGCCGACCGGGGAGCTGTTTTTT.

This clone was seen a few times. The chain couples TRBV10-1 to TRBJ2-7, with a possible D match to TRBD1 (5 bases). V dropped 4 bases and J dropped 0 bases, with 7 bases sitting between them. The germline CDR1 and CDR2 sequences are WNHNN and SYGVQD (reference sequence). CDR3 length: 13 amino acids. Here the CDR3 DNA reads TGCGCCAGCAGTGGGGGCAACTCCTACGAGCAGTACTTC. Translating gives CASSGGNSYEQYF.

The J gene is TRBJ2-7, the V gene TRBV7-8; possible D gene TRBD1, 6 bases. The CDR3 spans 14 residues. Trimming cost V 5 bases and J 2 bases, with 13 bases left between them. Germline V gene sequence: CDR1 SGHVS, CDR2 FQNEAQ. CDR3 nucleotide sequence: TGTGCCAGCAGCCTAGGGGGTCAAGCCTACGAGCAGTACTTC. It encodes CASSLGGQAYEQYF.

The CDR3 DNA reads TGTGCCAGCTCGGTGACGAGGAGGGAAACCAAAAACATTCAGTACTTC. This sequence encodes CASSVTRRETKNIQYF. V usage is TRBV18 and J usage is TRBJ2-4, with a tentative D call TRBD2 (6 bases). Germline V gives CDR1 KGHSH, CDR2 LQKENI. The ends were cut back, 6 bases at V and 2 bases at J, with 17 bases in the middle. The CDR3 has 16 residues.

The V gene is TRBV9, the J gene TRBJ2-1; D remains unclear. Trimming cost V 4 bases and J 4 bases, with 18 bases left between them. This CDR3 has 16 amino acids. Germline V gene sequence: CDR1 SGDLS, CDR2 YYNGEE. The CDR3 sequence: CASSSPTGQGYNEQFF. Written as DNA, the CDR3 is TGTGCCAGCAGCTCCCCGACGGGCCAAGGATACAATGAGCAGTTCTTC. The full variable domain, in which reference TRBV9 and TRBJ2-1 provide the parts outside the CDR3, is DSGVTQTPKHLITATGQRVTLRCSPRSGDLSVYWYQQSLDQGLQFLIQYYNGEERAKGNILERFSAQQFPDLHSELNLSSLELGDSALYFCASSSPTGQGYNEQFFGPGTRLTVL.